This TCR beta chain was obtained from a study of shared clonotypes between healthy human individuals. At the level of the study: CD4 naive cells filled three plates per donor, CD4 memory three, CD8 naive two and CD8 memory one. Findings of the study overall: Rarefaction indicated that sorted-subset sequencing remained incomplete although depth was large. Shared clonotypes across all four donors exceeded non-shared ones in generation probability.

On this clone: Its antigen is still unknown.

The data were produced by immunoSEQ multiplex PCR, yet TCRdb's version contains in-frame clones alone and is incomplete. The sample holds 2 million to 2.5 million clones, about 92% seen once. V lost 0 bases and J 8 bases, leaving 13 bases between the germline ends. From germline, CDR1 is MGHRA and CDR2 YSYEKL. The CDR3 has 14 amino acids. Only CD45RO-negative cells positively selected for CCR7 counted as naive CD8 cells, so terminally differentiated effector memory CD45RA+ cells were excluded. The genes are TRBV4-1 and TRBJ1-2, with D tentatively TRBD1 (6 bases). This TCR was sampled from a man between 18 and 35 years old in good health. Some clones in this sample may be carry-over from other donors' samples. The specimen sequenced was naive CD8+ T cells from PBMCs. The CDR3 nucleotides read TGCGCCAGCAGCCAAGAACAGGGATCGGTCGGCTACACCTTC. Translated: CASSQEQGSVGYTF.